A single sample is the source of the 22 T cell receptor beta chains below, sequenced in a study of cytomegalovirus exposure and HLA in healthy donors. It was with 60 Vbeta and 13 Jbeta primers that the PCR ran. Only in-frame clones appear in the TCRdb table, and some are missing; sequencing was by immunoSEQ multiplex PCR. This sample yields about 150,000 clones, of which roughly 80% are seen a single time; 11% belongs to the top ten. The specimen sequenced was PBMCs. Source of these receptors: a man between 18 and 29 years old in good health and CMV-seropositive.

A few counts support this clone. A junction boundary mismatches the germline segment, possibly from a read error. The rearrangement uses TRBV5-6 and TRBJ2-7; D unclear. Germline V gives CDR1 SGHDT, CDR2 YYEEEE. The CDR3 is 12 residues long. The CDR3 DNA is TGTGCCAGCAGCCTCCCCTCCTCCGAGCAGTACTTC. Amino acids: CASSLPSSEQYF. Together with reference TRBV5-6 and TRBJ2-7, the CDR3 gives the full variable domain: DAGVTQSPTHLIKTRGQQVTLRCSPKSGHDTVSWYQQALGQGPQFIFQYYEEEERQRGNFPDRFSGHQFPNYSSELNVNALLLGDSALYLCASSLPSSEQYFGPGTRLTVT.

The chain joins TRBV27 to TRBJ2-7, with a weak D call TRBD1 (6 bases). V was pared by 2 bases and J by 6 bases, with 20 bases between. Germline assignment: CDR1 MNHEY and CDR2 SMNVEV (reference sequence). The CDR3 is 16 amino acids. CDR3 loop: CASSLRAPQGWAEQYF. As DNA, the CDR3 is TGTGCCAGCAGTTTACGTGCCCCGCAGGGGTGGGCCGAGCAGTACTTC.

This sequence joins TRBV11-2 and TRBJ2-7, with 9 positions matching TRBD1. Germline V gene sequence: CDR1 SGHAT, CDR2 FQNNGV. This CDR3 contains 15 residues. V lost 5 bases and J lost 0; bases outside the gene matches: 5. DNA for the CDR3: TGTGCCAGCAGCCCGTGGACAGGGGTCTCCTACGAGCAGTACTTC. Its translation is CASSPWTGVSYEQYF.

This clone occurred a few times. The chain employs TRBV5-1 and TRBJ2-7; a weak D match, TRBD2 (5 bases). The V gene's germline CDR1 is SGHRS and CDR2 YFSETQ. Trimming cost V 4 bases and J 3 bases, with 11 bases left between them. CDR3 size: 13 residues. In nucleotides, the CDR3 is TGCGCCAGCAGCCCCACCGGGAACTACGAGCAGTACTTC. This codes for CASSPTGNYEQYF.

This chain connects TRBV18 to TRBJ2-1, with 7 bases fitting TRBD1. The V gene's germline CDR1 is KGHSH and CDR2 LQKENI. Trimming cost V 3 bases and J 5 bases; bases outside gene matches: 7. The CDR3 is made up of 15 amino acids. DNA for the CDR3: TGTGCCAGCTCACCGGGACAGATGAGAAACAATGAGCAGTTCTTC. This codes for CASSPGQMRNNEQFF.

The rearrangement uses TRBV30 and TRBJ2-6, with 10 bases that match TRBD1. This CDR3 is 19 amino acids long. Trimming cost V 3 bases and J 6 bases; bases outside gene matches: 17. Germline lookup yields CDR1 GTSNPN and CDR2 SVGIG (reference sequence). CDR3 sequence (DNA): TGTGCCTGGAGACTTTTAACTGGACAGGGGGTTTCGTTGGCCAACGTCCTGACTTTC. Protein: CAWRLLTGQGVSLANVLTF.

J is TRBJ2-1 and V is TRBV5-6; TRBD1 might be the D (5 bases). Germline CDR1 and CDR2: SGHDT and YYEEEE. V was shortened by 4 bases and J by 5 bases, with 10 bases between the two germline ends. This CDR3 is 13 amino acids long. This chain's CDR3 is CASSLDMHNEQFF. As DNA, the CDR3 is TGTGCCAGCAGCCTGGACATGCACAATGAGCAGTTCTTC.

This clone was counted a few times. CDR3 coding DNA: TGTGCCATCAAGGAAGGACAGGGGGCGCGTGACACTGAAGCTTTCTTT. Translating gives CAIKEGQGARDTEAFF. The chain carries TRBV6-4 and TRBJ1-1; TRBD1 matches at 11 bases. The V gene's germline CDR1 is MRHNA and CDR2 SNTAGT. The CDR3 has 16 residues. Trimming took 10 bases from V and 3 from J; bases not matched to a gene: 13.

The chain links TRBV7-4 to TRBJ2-4, with D possibly TRBD1 on 6 matching bases. Germline CDR1 SGHVT, CDR2 SQSDAQ. V was trimmed by 0 bases and J by 15 bases, leaving 18 bases between them. The length of the CDR3 is 14 residues. The CDR3 region is CASSLAGPGGHLYF. The CDR3, as DNA: TGTGCCAGCAGCTTAGCGGGGCCTGGGGGCCACCTGTACTTC.

The chain uses TRBV29-1 and TRBJ2-7; TRBD2 aligns across 9 bases. CDR1 and CDR2 from the germline V gene are SQVTM and ANQGSEA. The CDR3 covers 17 residues. With V trimmed by 0 bases and J by 4 bases, 13 bases remained unmatched. The CDR3, as DNA: TGCAGCGTTGAAGAGCGGGGGGGAAGTTGGGGGCAGTACGAGCAGTACTTC. This encodes CSVEERGGSWGQYEQYF.

The CDR3 sequence is CASSGDRAYEQYF. The CDR3 DNA reads TGTGCCAGCTCAGGGGACAGGGCCTACGAGCAGTACTTC. The chain recombines TRBV18 with TRBJ2-7; 9 nucleotides align to TRBD1. After removal of 5 bases from V and 2 bases from J, the junction contained 1 base not matched to a gene. CDR3 length equals 13 residues. Germline V gene sequence: CDR1 KGHSH, CDR2 LQKENI.

This clone has only one observation. The V gene is TRBV7-2, the J gene TRBJ2-5; maybe TRBD2 (6 bases). In germline, CDR1 is SGHTA, CDR2 FQGNSA. This CDR3 comprises 13 residues. V lost 5 bases to trimming and J lost 14 bases, with 21 bases between them. This CDR3 reads CASSRRGADKYYF. CDR3 DNA: TGTGCCAGCAGCCGGAGGGGCGCGGACAAGTACTACTTC.

This clone has just a few counts. V gene TRBV28 combines with J gene TRBJ1-1; D unclear. The CDR3 sequence is 13 residues long. Per germline, CDR1 MDHEN and CDR2 SYDVKM. Between the trimmed V and J ends, which lost 6 bases and 1 base, there was a span of 9 bases. The CDR3 bases are TGTGCCAGCAGCGTCGGGTGGAACACTGAAGCTTTCTTT. Translating it yields CASSVGWNTEAFF. Full variable domain (remainder filled in from reference TRBV28 and TRBJ1-1): DVKVTQSSRYLVKRTGEKVFLECVQDMDHENMFWYRQDPGLGLRLIYFSYDVKMKEKGDIPEGYSVSREKKERFSLILESASTNQTSMYLCASSVGWNTEAFFGQGTRLTVV.

The V and J genes are TRBV5-1 and TRBJ2-7, with 8 bases identical to TRBD1. The CDR3 covers 15 residues. The V gene's germline CDR1 is SGHRS and CDR2 YFSETQ. The V segment lost 3 bases and the J segment 0 bases; nucleotides outside the gene matches: 5. CDR3 loop: CASSWSGTGSYEQYF. The CDR3 bases are TGCGCCAGCAGCTGGTCCGGGACAGGCTCCTACGAGCAGTACTTC.

The chain uses TRBV29-1 and TRBJ2-3, with 7 bases matching TRBD1. V lost 4 bases and J lost 3; bases outside the gene matches: 10. The CDR3 is 15 amino acids. The germline V gene has CDR1 SQVTM and CDR2 ANQGSEA. For the CDR3, the DNA is TGCAGCGTTGCAGGCAGGGGGACGCGAACAGATACGCAGTATTTT. Residues: CSVAGRGTRTDTQYF.

This clone was counted between two and nine times. The same CDR3 also results from other DNA sequences found in this sample. The J gene is TRBJ2-7, the V gene TRBV11-2; D unclear. This CDR3 is built from 11 residues. V lost 5 bases and J 3 bases, leaving 5 bases between the germline ends. The V gene's germline CDR1 is SGHAT and CDR2 FQNNGV. In DNA, the CDR3 is TGTGCCAGCAGCCCCCTCTACGAGCAGTACTTC. It encodes CASSPLYEQYF. The complete variable domain, with remaining parts taken from reference TRBV11-2 and TRBJ2-7, reads EAGVAQSPRYKIIEKRQSVAFWCNPISGHATLYWYQQILGQGPKLLIQFQNNGVVDDSQLPKDRFSAERLKGVDSTLKIQPAKLEDSAVYLCASSPLYEQYFGPGTRLTVT.

The chain employs TRBV29-1 and TRBJ1-5; D not certain. CDR3 size: 12 residues. Germline V gene lookup returns CDR1 SQVTM and CDR2 ANQGSEA. Trimming took off 5 bases at V and 6 bases at J, with 11 bases between the two ends. Here the CDR3 reads CSVREGGQPQHF. DNA for the CDR3: TGCAGCGTTCGTGAGGGAGGTCAGCCCCAGCATTTT.

This clone was found a few times. This sequence joins TRBV5-1 and TRBJ1-1; D may be TRBD1 (6 bases). Deletions cut 2 bases from V and 10 bases from J, with 24 bases between. The length of the CDR3 is 16 residues. Germline CDR1 and CDR2: SGHRS and YFSETQ. In DNA, the CDR3 is TGCGCCAGCAGCTTAACGTCGGGGGGGCTTTCCCTCGGAGCTTTCTTT. As protein: CASSLTSGGLSLGAFF.

The chain carries TRBV6-1 and TRBJ2-3; 8 bases agree with TRBD2. Germline CDR1 is MNHNS and CDR2 is SASEGT. The CDR3 covers 15 residues. The V gene end was trimmed by 2 bases and the J gene end by 0 bases; junction bases not matched to a gene: 1. The DNA of the CDR3 is TGTGCCAGCAGTGAACTAGCGGGTAGCACAGATACGCAGTATTTT. Protein sequence: CASSELAGSTDTQYF.

The J gene is TRBJ2-7, the V gene TRBV9, with 9 bases that match TRBD2. The CDR3 has 14 amino acids. Germline V CDR1 and CDR2: SGDLS, YYNGEE. The V gene end was trimmed by 5 bases and the J gene end by 2 bases; junction bases not matched to a gene: 5. CDR3 protein: CASRGSGRPYEQYF. The CDR3 nucleotides read TGTGCCAGCAGGGGAAGCGGGAGGCCCTACGAGCAGTACTTC.

This chain uses TRBV6-1 with TRBJ2-2, with 7 positions matching TRBD2. The germline V gene has CDR1 MNHNS and CDR2 SASEGT. V lost 1 base to trimming and J lost 3 bases; unmatched junction nucleotides: 2. The CDR3 has 15 residues. As DNA, the CDR3 is TGTGCCAGCAGTGAAGGTCTAGCGGACACCGGGGAGCTGTTTTTT. Translated: CASSEGLADTGELFF.

The rearrangement links TRBV27 to TRBJ1-1, with 9 bases matching TRBD1. This CDR3 has 13 amino acids. CDR1 MNHEY and CDR2 SMNVEV come from the germline V gene (reference sequence). The V segment lost 6 bases and the J segment 4 bases; nucleotides outside the gene matches: 3. The DNA of the CDR3 is TGTGCCAGCAGAAGACAGGGGGGCACTGAAGCTTTCTTT. It specifies CASRRQGGTEAFF.